A selection of T cell receptor beta chains follows, all from one sample in a study of beta chain features in type 1 diabetes. Sequencing used immunoSEQ multiplex PCR; TCRdb keeps in-frame clones, though not all of them. The repertoire has around 500,000 clones, around 28% of them found once; the top ten carry around 0.065%. Specimen: naive CD4+ T cells from blood. These receptors were obtained from a man between 18 and 29 years old in good health. CDR3s include the opening cysteine and the closing phenylalanine or tryptophan. A D gene is named only where the DNA matches it firmly. Some rows mark clone size as missing; the rest say once, few, many or name a class of expanded clone.

clone_size	v_call	d_call	j_call	cdr3_aa	cdr3_nt
.	TRBV30	.	TRBJ1-1	CAWRPQTHTEAFF	TGTGCCTGGAGGCCACAGACCCACACTGAAGCTTTCTTT
.	TRBV7-3	.	TRBJ1-1	CASSAGQGTEAFF	TGTGCCAGCAGCGCCGGGCAGGGGACTGAAGCTTTCTTT
few	TRBV9	.	TRBJ1-2	CASSVVGANYGYTF	TGTGCCAGCAGCGTAGTAGGAGCGAACTATGGCTACACCTTC
.	TRBV19	TRBD1	TRBJ2-7	CASSMGQGGYEQYF	TGTGCCAGTAGTATGGGACAGGGAGGGTACGAGCAGTACTTC
.	TRBV9	.	TRBJ2-2	CASTFQLTGELFF	TGTGCCAGCACCTTCCAATTAACCGGGGAGCTGTTTTTT
.	TRBV5-1	TRBD1	TRBJ2-1	CASREGAVSYNEQFF	TGCGCCAGCAGAGAGGGGGCCGTGTCCTACAATGAGCAGTTCTTC
.	TRBV10-3	TRBD1	TRBJ2-5	CAISSGTGGETQYF	TGTGCCATCAGTTCCGGGACAGGTGGAGAGACCCAGTACTTC
.	TRBV30	TRBD2	TRBJ2-7	CAWKLAGAFFSYEQYF	TGTGCCTGGAAACTAGCGGGAGCCTTTTTCTCCTACGAGCAGTACTTC
once	TRBV7-2	.	TRBJ2-5	CASSLQRETQYF	TGTGCCAGCAGCTTACAACGGGAGACCCAGTACTTC
.	TRBV19	.	TRBJ2-1	CASSIVGPSGNEQFF	TGTGCCAGTAGTATAGTTGGCCCCTCGGGGAATGAGCAGTTCTTC
.	TRBV4-3	TRBD1	TRBJ2-7	CASSYDLRDSFSYEQYF	TGCGCCAGCAGCTACGATCTCCGGGACAGTTTCTCCTACGAGCAGTACTTC
.	TRBV4-3	TRBD2	TRBJ2-3	CASSQAASGRGTDTQYF	TGCGCCAGCAGCCAAGCAGCTAGCGGGAGAGGGACAGATACGCAGTATTTT
.	TRBV18	TRBD2	TRBJ2-5	CASSPGLAGAQETQYF	TGTGCCAGCTCACCAGGGCTAGCGGGGGCCCAAGAGACCCAGTACTTC
.	TRBV4-2	.	TRBJ2-3	CASSSKMSTDTQYF	TGTGCCAGCAGCTCAAAGATGTCCACAGATACGCAGTATTTT
few	TRBV29-1	.	TRBJ2-7	CSVVTWAYEQYF	TGCAGCGTTGTAACGTGGGCCTACGAGCAGTACTTC
.	TRBV4-3	TRBD2	TRBJ2-1	CASSQATTSGENEQFF	TGCGCCAGCAGCCAGGCGACTACTAGCGGAGAAAATGAGCAGTTCTTC
.	TRBV30	.	TRBJ1-2	CAWISDRNYGYTF	TGTGCCTGGATTTCGGACAGAAACTATGGCTACACCTTC
.	TRBV5-1	TRBD2	TRBJ2-7	CASSSSSGSGYEQYF	TGCGCCAGCAGCTCGAGTAGCGGGAGCGGATACGAGCAGTACTTC
.	TRBV7-9	.	TRBJ2-7	CASSPIMGWTAGPYEQYF	TGTGCCAGCAGCCCGATAATGGGATGGACCGCTGGACCTTACGAGCAGTACTTC
few	TRBV7-8	TRBD2	TRBJ2-7	CASSPWREVSIEQYF	TGTGCCAGCAGCCCTTGGCGGGAGGTTTCAATCGAGCAGTACTTC
few	TRBV20-1	.	TRBJ2-2	CSARNTGELFF	TGCAGTGCTAGAAACACCGGGGAGCTGTTTTTT
.	TRBV29-1	TRBD2	TRBJ2-5	CSVEALPGLAGGRETQYF	TGCAGCGTTGAAGCTCTACCGGGACTAGCGGGAGGGAGGGAGACCCAGTACTTC
.	TRBV29-1	TRBD2	TRBJ2-7	CSVRGAYEQYF	TGCAGCGTTCGGGGGGCCTACGAGCAGTACTTC
.	TRBV30	TRBD1	TRBJ1-1	CAWSRQGRAEAFF	TGTGCCTGGAGCCGACAGGGAAGGGCTGAAGCTTTCTTT
few	TRBV6-6	TRBD1	TRBJ2-7	CASSPMDRITAYEQYF	TGTGCCAGCAGTCCCATGGACAGGATAACCGCCTACGAGCAGTACTTC
.	TRBV5-1	TRBD1	TRBJ2-7	CASSLGDRSYEQYF	TGCGCCAGCAGCTTGGGGGACAGGTCCTACGAGCAGTACTTC
.	TRBV29-1	.	TRBJ2-5	CSVLGRYQETQYF	TGCAGCGTTTTGGGCAGGTACCAAGAGACCCAGTACTTC
.	TRBV30	TRBD1	TRBJ2-6	CAWSTTGGANVLTF	TGTGCCTGGAGCACGACAGGGGGGGCCAACGTCCTGACTTTC
.	TRBV25-1	TRBD2	TRBJ2-7	CASSVLGGSDPYEQYF	TGTGCCAGCAGTGTACTCGGCGGGAGCGATCCCTACGAGCAGTACTTC
few	TRBV5-1	.	TRBJ2-2	CASSFSGANTGELFF	TGCGCCAGCAGCTTCTCCGGAGCGAACACCGGGGAGCTGTTTTTT
.	TRBV29-1	.	TRBJ2-1	CSFLQYNEQFF	TGCAGCTTCCTTCAGTACAATGAGCAGTTCTTC
.	TRBV29-1	.	TRBJ1-4	CSVSGEDEKLFF	TGCAGCGTCTCCGGGGAGGATGAAAAACTGTTTTTT
.	TRBV29-1	TRBD2	TRBJ2-7	CSVRTSGHYEQYF	TGCAGCGTGAGGACTAGCGGGCACTACGAGCAGTACTTC
.	TRBV7-2	.	TRBJ2-7	CASSLIAGFSYEQYF	TGTGCCAGCAGCTTAATTGCAGGGTTCTCCTACGAGCAGTACTTC
.	TRBV29-1	TRBD1	TRBJ2-3	CSVETGDLNTDTQYF	TGCAGCGTTGAGACAGGGGACCTGAACACAGATACGCAGTATTTT
.	TRBV27	.	TRBJ2-4	CASSLKRSNIQYF	TGTGCCAGCAGTTTAAAGCGGAGCAACATTCAGTACTTC
few	TRBV29-1	TRBD2	TRBJ2-3	CSFSSGRRDTQYF	TGCAGCTTTTCTAGCGGCCGTCGTGATACGCAGTATTTT
once	TRBV7-9	.	TRBJ1-1	CASSLAWSTGTPNTEAFF	TGTGCCAGCAGCTTAGCGTGGTCCACCGGGACACCAAACACTGAAGCTTTCTTT
.	TRBV7-2	.	TRBJ2-1	CASSFTGSSYNEQFF	TGTGCCAGCAGCTTTACAGGGAGCTCCTACAATGAGCAGTTCTTC
few	TRBV30	.	TRBJ1-1	CAWSRGNMNTEAFF	TGTGCCTGGAGTCGGGGGAACATGAACACTGAAGCTTTCTTT
.	TRBV6-6	.	TRBJ2-4	CASRADLAKNIQYF	TGTGCCAGCAGGGCGGACCTAGCCAAAAACATTCAGTACTTC
.	TRBV7-6	.	TRBJ1-4	CASSLAAEKLFF	TGTGCCAGCAGCTTAGCGGCTGAAAAACTGTTTTTT
.	TRBV18	.	TRBJ2-5	CASSRGQETQYF	TGTGCCAGCTCGAGGGGGCAAGAGACCCAGTACTTC
few	TRBV5-4	.	TRBJ2-3	CASSARGTDTQYF	TGTGCCAGCAGCGCGCGAGGCACAGATACGCAGTATTTT